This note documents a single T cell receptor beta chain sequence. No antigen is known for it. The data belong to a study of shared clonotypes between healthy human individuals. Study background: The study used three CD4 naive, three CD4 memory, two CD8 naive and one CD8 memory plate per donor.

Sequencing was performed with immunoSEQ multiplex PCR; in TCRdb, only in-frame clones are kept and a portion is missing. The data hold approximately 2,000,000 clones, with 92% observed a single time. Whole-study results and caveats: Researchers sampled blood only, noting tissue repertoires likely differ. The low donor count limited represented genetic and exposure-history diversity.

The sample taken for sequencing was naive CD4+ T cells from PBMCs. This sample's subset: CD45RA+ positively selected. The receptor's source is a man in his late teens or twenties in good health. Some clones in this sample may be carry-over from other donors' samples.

The CDR3, as DNA: TGTGCCTGGAGGAGCCCCGGGACAGATAATTCACCCCTCCACTTT. It yields the protein CAWRSPGTDNSPLHF. The V gene is TRBV30, the J gene TRBJ1-6; 7 bases are a match to TRBD1. V lost 3 bases and J lost 5; bases outside the gene matches: 7. CDR1 and CDR2 (germline): GTSNPN, SVGIG (reference sequence). The CDR3 loop spans 15 amino acids.